This is a list of T cell receptor beta chains from one sample in a study of T cell responses to AZD1222 COVID-19 vaccine. The assay was immunoSEQ multiplex PCR, and TCRdb's table has in-frame clones only and misses some. Of over 200,000 clones listed, 94% are singletons. The source was peripheral blood, collected 28 days after the second dose of the MenACWY control vaccine. The receptors shown here come from an adult who received the MenACWY meningococcal vaccine as a control. Both conserved end residues are part of each CDR3. D genes are given only for firm matches. Not all rows give a size; the values are once, few, many and, for expanded clones, a class.

J | length | size | D | V | DNA | CDR3
TRBJ2-5 | 16 | NA | TRBD2 | TRBV5-4 | TGTGCCAGCAGACGCATGGGCGGGGGGATCCAAGAGACCCAGTACTTC | CASRRMGGGIQETQYF
TRBJ2-5 | 13 | NA | NA | TRBV28 | TGTGCCAGCAACGACCCGACCGGCGGGACCCAGTACTTC | CASNDPTGGTQYF
TRBJ1-2 | 14 | NA | NA | TRBV5-6 | TGTGCCAGCAGCCCCGGGACATTTAGTAACGGCTACACCTTC | CASSPGTFSNGYTF
TRBJ2-1 | 16 | NA | TRBD2 | TRBV28 | TGTGCCAGCAGGTCACTAGCGGGAGGGGATAGTTATGAGCAGTTCTTC | CASRSLAGGDSYEQFF
TRBJ1-2 | 16 | once | NA | TRBV5-8 | TGTGCCAGCAGCTCCGACGTGGGACGGACGCTTTATGGCTACACCTTC | CASSSDVGRTLYGYTF
TRBJ1-6 | 14 | NA | NA | TRBV3-1/TRBV3-2 | TGTGCCAGCAGCCAATTTAAAGGGGTCTCACCCCTCCACTTT | CASSQFKGVSPLHF
TRBJ2-2 | 12 | NA | NA | TRBV30 | TGTGCCTGGCCAGGAAACACCGGGGAGCTGTTTTTT | CAWPGNTGELFF
TRBJ1-1 | 15 | NA | NA | TRBV6-5 | TGTGCCAGCAGACTATCCCCGGCAGGGAACACTGAAGCTTTCTTT | CASRLSPAGNTEAFF
TRBJ2-5 | 15 | NA | NA | TRBV11-3 | TGTGCCAGCAGCTCGTCCGGGACTGGGGGGGAGACCCAGTACTTC | CASSSSGTGGETQYF
TRBJ2-5 | 15 | NA | NA | TRBV14 | TGTGCCAGCAGCCGTCGCCGGGTCCCCCAGGAGACCCAGTACTTC | CASSRRRVPQETQYF
TRBJ2-7 | 15 | NA | TRBD2 | TRBV9 | TGTGCCAGCTCCAGTCTAGCGGGGGGCCCCTACGAGCAGTACTTC | CASSSLAGGPYEQYF
TRBJ2-7 | 12 | once | NA | TRBV24-1 | TGTGCCACCAGTGACCGAAAAGGCGAGCAGTACTTC | CATSDRKGEQYF
TRBJ2-5 | 13 | NA | NA | TRBV7-7 | TGTGCCAGCAGCCCCCTTGGGCAAGAGACCCAGTACTTC | CASSPLGQETQYF
TRBJ1-2 | 12 | NA | NA | TRBV30 | TGTGCCTGGAGCCCCGCCCCAGCGGGGTACACCTTC | CAWSPAPAGYTF
TRBJ1-1 | 13 | once | NA | TRBV5-4 | TGTGCCAGCAGCTTGGCCGGGAACACTGAAGCTTTCTTT | CASSLAGNTEAFF
TRBJ2-1 | 16 | once | TRBD2 | TRBV5-5 | TGTGCCAGCAGCTTGGGTGCGGGGGGCTGGGGCAATGAGCAGTTCTTC | CASSLGAGGWGNEQFF
TRBJ1-6 | 15 | NA | TRBD1 | TRBV19 | TGTGCCAGTAGCGACAGGGACTACGGGAATTCACCCCTCCACTTT | CASSDRDYGNSPLHF
TRBJ1-3 | 14 | NA | NA | TRBV5-6 | TGTGCCAGCAGCAGGGGCAGCTCTGGAAACACCATATATTTT | CASSRGSSGNTIYF
TRBJ1-4 | 17 | NA | NA | TRBV19 | TGTGCCAGTAGTATTACGTCGGTAAGGGACGTCGGTGAAAAACTGTTTTTT | CASSITSVRDVGEKLFF
TRBJ1-4 | 12 | NA | NA | TRBV28 | TGTGCCAGCAGTTTAAGGCTCGAAAAACTGTTTTTT | CASSLRLEKLFF
TRBJ2-7 | 14 | NA | TRBD1 | TRBV18 | TGTGCCAGCTCACCCAGGGACAGTCAGAACGAGCAGTACTTC | CASSPRDSQNEQYF
TRBJ2-5 | 15 | NA | TRBD2 | TRBV13 | TGTGCCAGCAGCAATATAGCGGGAGGGTTGGAGACCCAGTACTTC | CASSNIAGGLETQYF
TRBJ2-7 | 14 | NA | NA | TRBV28 | TGTGCCAGCAGTGGAGGGACAGTTTCCTACGAGCAGTACTTC | CASSGGTVSYEQYF
TRBJ2-3 | 16 | NA | TRBD1 | TRBV4-2 | TGTGCCAGCAGCCAAGGGGACAGGGGGCGACCAGATACGCAGTATTTT | CASSQGDRGRPDTQYF
TRBJ1-1 | 14 | NA | TRBD1 | TRBV19 | TGTGCCAGTAGTACTCAGGGGGCGTACACTGAAGCTTTCTTT | CASSTQGAYTEAFF
TRBJ1-4 | 15 | NA | TRBD1 | TRBV19 | TGTGCCAGTAGTATACAGGACAGGGGAGGTGAAAAACTGTTTTTT | CASSIQDRGGEKLFF
TRBJ1-1 | 15 | NA | TRBD1 | TRBV5-6 | TGTGCCAGCAGCCCGGGACAGGGGTTAAACACTGAAGCTTTCTTT | CASSPGQGLNTEAFF
TRBJ1-5 | 15 | NA | NA | TRBV27 | TGTGCCAGCAGTCCTTCGGCAGGCCGCAATCAGCCCCAGCATTTT | CASSPSAGRNQPQHF
TRBJ1-4 | 13 | NA | NA | TRBV28 | TGTGCCAGCAGTTTTTCAACTAATGAAAAACTGTTTTTT | CASSFSTNEKLFF
TRBJ1-2 | 13 | NA | NA | TRBV30 | TGTGCCTGGAGTGTTGAGGCTAACTATGGCTACACCTTC | CAWSVEANYGYTF
TRBJ2-1 | 13 | NA | NA | TRBV5-1 | TGCGCCAGCAGCTTGGTGGGGAACGATGAGCAGTTCTTC | CASSLVGNDEQFF
TRBJ2-3 | 15 | NA | TRBD2 | TRBV5-3 | TGTGCCAGAAGCTTTAGCGGGACTAGCACAGATACGCAGTATTTT | CARSFSGTSTDTQYF
TRBJ2-7 | 13 | once | NA | TRBV5-1 | TGCGCCAGCAGCTTGGACGGGTCCTACGAGCAGTACTTC | CASSLDGSYEQYF
TRBJ2-3 | 17 | NA | NA | TRBV21-1 | TGTGCCAGCAGCACCAATGAGAGGGGCCCTAGCACAGATACGCAGTATTTT | CASSTNERGPSTDTQYF
TRBJ2-2 | 13 | NA | NA | TRBV7-2 | TGTGCCAGCAGCTTAGGACCCACCGGGGAGCTGTTTTTT | CASSLGPTGELFF
TRBJ1-1 | 14 | NA | NA | TRBV5-4 | TGTGCCAGCAGCGGGTGGGGGGCGAACACTGAAGCTTTCTTT | CASSGWGANTEAFF
TRBJ2-7 | 17 | NA | TRBD2 | TRBV7-2 | TGTGCCAGCAGCCCGCAGACTAGCGGGAGGACCTCCTACGAGCAGTACTTC | CASSPQTSGRTSYEQYF
TRBJ1-4 | 15 | NA | NA | TRBV28 | TGTGCCAGCAGTTTAAGTCAGGGGAGTAATGAAAAACTGTTTTTT | CASSLSQGSNEKLFF
TRBJ2-7 | 14 | NA | NA | TRBV5-5 | TGTGCCAGCAGCCAAAGCGGAGGGTGGTACGAGCAGTACTTC | CASSQSGGWYEQYF
TRBJ2-7 | 11 | NA | NA | TRBV27 | TGTGCCAGCAGTCCGTTTTACGAGCAGTACTTC | CASSPFYEQYF
TRBJ2-5 | 15 | NA | TRBD2 | TRBV6-5 | TGTGCCAGCAGTTCTCCAGGCGGGGGCCAAGAGACCCAGTACTTC | CASSSPGGGQETQYF
TRBJ2-7 | 14 | NA | NA | TRBV4-1 | TGCGCCAGCAGCCAGGAGATGGGTATCGGCGAGCAGTACTTC | CASSQEMGIGEQYF
TRBJ2-5 | 13 | NA | NA | TRBV7-2 | TGTGCCAGCAATCAGAGAGAACTAGAGACCCAGTACTTC | CASNQRELETQYF
TRBJ1-3 | 12 | NA | NA | TRBV29-1 | TGCAGCGTACCAGGGCATGGAAACACCATATATTTT | CSVPGHGNTIYF
TRBJ2-5 | 14 | NA | TRBD1 | TRBV7-8 | TGTGCCAGCAGCTCTGCTGGACAGGGTGAGACCCAGTACTTC | CASSSAGQGETQYF
TRBJ2-1 | 14 | NA | TRBD2 | TRBV7-2 | TGTGCCAGCAGCAACGGACTAGCGGGAAATGAGCAGTTCTTC | CASSNGLAGNEQFF
TRBJ1-5 | 15 | NA | TRBD1 | TRBV5-1 | TGCGCCAGCAGCTTGTCCGGGACAGGGGGACAGCCCCAGCATTTT | CASSLSGTGGQPQHF
TRBJ2-7 | 15 | NA | TRBD1 | TRBV24-1 | TGTGCCACCAGTGACCCGGGACAGGCGAGCTACGAGCAGTACTTC | CATSDPGQASYEQYF
TRBJ1-3 | 16 | NA | NA | TRBV10-3 | TGTGCCATCAGTGAAGGCGACGCAATCTCTGGAAACACCATATATTTT | CAISEGDAISGNTIYF
TRBJ2-7 | 14 | NA | TRBD2 | TRBV19 | TGTGCCAGTAGTGCGGGACTAAAGGCCTACGAGCAGTACTTC | CASSAGLKAYEQYF
TRBJ2-1 | 13 | NA | TRBD2 | TRBV11-2 | TGTGCCAGCAGCCACACTAGCGTTCCTGAGCAGTTCTTC | CASSHTSVPEQFF